Listed below are T cell receptor beta chains from one sample, sequenced in a study of vaccination and CD4 T cells after COVID-19. TCRdb re-analysed the PCR reads in MiXCR, keeping a single row per CDR3 protein. The sample contains 20,000 to 30,000 distinct CDR3 sequences, roughly 38% of which appear only once. These receptors have no known antigen. The source material was CD4+ T cells from blood, cultured in vitro, sampled about 7 months after SARS-CoV-2 vaccination. The receptors stem from a human donor who had recovered from COVID-19. The conserved cysteine and the conserved F or W are not part of the CDR3 here. The order of the fields is clone size, V gene, J gene, CDR3 protein. Only some rows state a clone size, as once, few, many or a class for expanded clones.

few	TRBV7-6	TRBJ2-7	ASSVSGSGYEQY
.	TRBV27	TRBJ2-1	ARGRGSPYNEQF
.	TRBV10-1	TRBJ2-2	ASSGAGGRTGELF
.	TRBV6-1	TRBJ2-2	ASRKAIPNTGELF
.	TRBV6-1	TRBJ2-5	ASRMGAEETQY
few	TRBV6-2/TRBV6-3	TRBJ2-7	ASSYSSGGFYEQY
.	TRBV6-1	TRBJ2-3	ASKKNGLAVTDTQY
.	TRBV6-1	TRBJ2-7	ASRPDRVSYEQY
.	TRBV2	TRBJ2-5	ASSGGWTQY
few	TRBV15	TRBJ2-3	ATSIGGDTQY
.	TRBV20-1	TRBJ2-5	SAPPAARETQY
.	TRBV10-3	TRBJ2-5	AISEFWGQETQY
.	TRBV24-1	TRBJ2-3	ATSDPPSTDTQY
few	TRBV7-3	TRBJ2-1	ASSRTSDYNEQF
.	TRBV5-8	TRBJ2-3	ASSTQGASTDTQY
.	TRBV28	TRBJ2-2	ASSLVAGGPDTGELF
.	TRBV18	TRBJ2-7	ASSPQGQGGYEQY
few	TRBV27	TRBJ2-1	ASSQGWARSNEQF
.	TRBV12-3/TRBV12-4	TRBJ2-2	ASSGQSAGELF
.	TRBV20-1	TRBJ2-7	SAPPPAGHYEQY
few	TRBV7-2	TRBJ2-5	ASSLEQGRETQY
.	TRBV7-3	TRBJ2-7	ASSTTSGRTHEQY
once	TRBV5-4	TRBJ2-7	ASSPGLSSEQY
few	TRBV7-9	TRBJ2-5	ASSPPGGTGFSIGAQY
few	TRBV7-9	TRBJ1-2	ASSLGDRGVYGYT
.	TRBV28	TRBJ2-7	ASSMRGYEQY
.	TRBV19	TRBJ2-3	ASSIQGLFNTQY
.	TRBV30	TRBJ2-3	AWNVGGGADTQY
few	TRBV20-1	TRBJ2-7	SARGSRAYEQY
.	TRBV20-1	TRBJ1-1	SATHPGQGWSEAF
.	TRBV6-8	TRBJ1-1	ASSYSCQNIEAF
medium-sized	TRBV7-2	TRBJ2-5	ASSFGQGETQY
few	TRBV6-2/TRBV6-3	TRBJ2-3	ASSGWWSTDTQY
.	TRBV18	TRBJ2-7	ASSPAGYEQY
.	TRBV7-2	TRBJ2-5	ASSQLWGWGGRSSRVY
.	TRBV20-1	TRBJ2-1	SARGRFAGAHNEQF
.	TRBV18	TRBJ2-5	ASSLGQGSGETQY
few	TRBV4-1	TRBJ2-1	ASSSTLHGRAAYNEQF
few	TRBV7-6	TRBJ2-1	ASSQGQALNNEQF
.	TRBV6-5	TRBJ1-1	ASSYSRRAGTEAF
few	TRBV12-3/TRBV12-4	TRBJ2-7	ASSSPAGISYEQY
few	TRBV20-1	TRBJ1-5	SAEGRVSNQPQH
.	TRBV27	TRBJ2-7	ASSLPGRFGYEQY
.	TRBV19	TRBJ1-6	ASRSRDRDSPLH
few	TRBV6-5	TRBJ1-1	ASSYSGQGTLMNTEAF
.	TRBV12-3/TRBV12-4	TRBJ1-2	ASSLETGNYGYT
few	TRBV24-1	TRBJ1-1	ATSDWTGEAF
few	TRBV7-9	TRBJ2-1	ASSLDGRAGNEQF
few	TRBV2	TRBJ1-2	ASRTDRRGYT
.	TRBV2	TRBJ2-5	ASSARTTLRETQY
few	TRBV27	TRBJ2-3	ASSRVGADTQY
.	TRBV27	TRBJ2-1	ASSLRGVSYNEQF
.	TRBV20-1	TRBJ2-5	SARGRTERQETQY
.	TRBV15	TRBJ2-1	ATSRDRLPGEQF
.	TRBV28	TRBJ2-7	ASSFKRTSGLRSSYEQY
.	TRBV28	TRBJ2-7	ASSSSPGTGLTSYEQY
.	TRBV20-1	TRBJ2-1	RTRTSGNEQF
.	TRBV27	TRBJ2-5	ASSSKGETQY
.	TRBV9	TRBJ2-5	ASSLRVGTSGRAHPQETQY